Listed below are T cell receptor beta chains from one sample, sequenced in a study of spatial heterogeneity in lung cancer. TCRdb analysed the 5' RACE reads with MiXCR anew, one entry per CDR3 protein. The sample lists 60,000 to 90,000 distinct CDR3 sequences, around 7.3% occurring once. The sample in question was PBMCs, obtained at surgery. The receptor source for this set is a male donor with early-stage non-small cell lung cancer. The CDR3 runs from the conserved cysteine through the conserved F or W. The order of the fields is clone size, J gene, V gene, D gene, CDR3 DNA, CDR3 protein. A D gene is named only where the DNA matches it firmly. Some rows have no size entry. The others give once, few or many, or a class for an expanded clone.

>NA|TRBJ2-1|TRBV5-1|NA
TGCGCCAGCAGCCCGTATTTCGGAGACAGCTCCTACAATGAGCAGTTCTTC
CASSPYFGDSSYNEQFF
>few|TRBJ1-1|TRBV5-1|TRBD1
TGCGCCAGCAGCAACGAGGGGACAGAAAACACTGAAGCTTTCTTT
CASSNEGTENTEAFF
>once|TRBJ2-5|TRBV2|TRBD2
TGTGCCAGCAACCTCCTACTAGCGGGAGAAGAGACCCAGTACTTC
CASNLLLAGEETQYF
>many|TRBJ2-3|TRBV9|NA
TGTGCCAGCAGCCGGGACGGGCGGTCTCCAGATACGCAGTATTTT
CASSRDGRSPDTQYF
>few|TRBJ2-3|TRBV11-3|TRBD1
TGTGCCAGCAGCTTAAACGGCAGGGGGTTGACCACAGATACGCAGTATTTT
CASSLNGRGLTTDTQYF
>few|TRBJ1-1|TRBV29-1|NA
TGCAGCGCCAGGGTAGGGGAAGCTTTCTTT
CSARVGEAFF
>NA|TRBJ1-6|TRBV20-1|TRBD1
TGCAGTGCTAGAGATATGGCCCGACAGGGATCGTTTTCACCCCTCCACTTT
CSARDMARQGSFSPLHF
>NA|TRBJ2-3|TRBV7-9|NA
TGTGCCAGCAGCTTAAGAAGCGGTAGCACAGATACGCAGTATTTT
CASSLRSGSTDTQYF
>many|TRBJ1-1|TRBV5-5|NA
TGTGCCAGCAGCCTAGGGGCCAGGGTGAACACTGAAGCTTTCTTT
CASSLGARVNTEAFF
>many|TRBJ1-2|TRBV27|TRBD1
TGTGCCAGCAGTTCGAGCGCTACAGGGGCCATGCTGGGCTACACCTTC
CASSSSATGAMLGYTF
>NA|TRBJ1-1|TRBV24-1|NA
TGTGCCACCAGTCTCGGGTTTGAAGCTTTCTTT
CATSLGFEAFF
>many|TRBJ2-1|TRBV10-3|NA
TGTGCCATCAGCACTAGCTCCCCGATTAGGTACAATGAGCAGTTCTTC
CAISTSSPIRYNEQFF
>few|TRBJ2-1|TRBV11-2|NA
TGTGCCAGCAGCTTAGTAGAGGGCGAGCAGTTCTTC
CASSLVEGEQFF
>few|TRBJ1-1|TRBV5-1|NA
TGCGCCAGCAGCTTGGCAGGGGTTGGGGAAGCTTTCTTT
CASSLAGVGEAFF
>many|TRBJ2-3|TRBV10-3|NA
TGTGCCATCAGTGAGTTATCGGGGGCTACAGCTAGCACAGATACGCAGTATTTT
CAISELSGATASTDTQYF
>many|TRBJ2-7|TRBV6-1|NA
TGTGCCAGCAGTATTCCGGGTCTCGCCGAGCAGTACTTC
CASSIPGLAEQYF
>NA|TRBJ2-3|TRBV4-2|TRBD2
TGTGCCAGCAGCCAAGATCGCGATAGCGGGAGCACAGATACGCAGTATTTT
CASSQDRDSGSTDTQYF
>few|TRBJ2-1|TRBV5-6|NA
TGTGCCAGCAGCTTGGAATTCTCCCCTAGCTCCTACAATGAGCAGTTCTTC
CASSLEFSPSSYNEQFF
>few|TRBJ1-2|TRBV19|NA
TGTGCCAGTAGTCCACGGGACACCCTTAACTATGGCTACACCTTC
CASSPRDTLNYGYTF
>NA|TRBJ1-3|TRBV5-1|NA
TGCGCCAGCAGCCTGGGATTGGGGAATGGAAACACCATATATTTT
CASSLGLGNGNTIYF
>NA|TRBJ1-1|TRBV18|NA
TGTGCCAGCTCACCCCCCGGACGGACGAACACTGAAGCTTTCTTT
CASSPPGRTNTEAFF
>many|TRBJ2-7|TRBV20-1|NA
TGCAGTGCACCGGGGGCGGGAGTTACAGAAGAGCAGTACTTC
CSAPGAGVTEEQYF
>many|TRBJ2-7|TRBV6-6|TRBD2
TGTGCCAGCAGTTACTCAGAAGCGGGAGGTGCCTACGAGCAGTACTTC
CASSYSEAGGAYEQYF
>NA|TRBJ2-6|TRBV20-1|NA
TGCAGTGCTGGCGAGAGCTCTGGGGCCAACGTCCTGACTTTC
CSAGESSGANVLTF
>many|TRBJ1-5|TRBV4-2|NA
TGTGCCAGCAGCCAAGCGGGGGGAGGGCAGCCCCAGCATTTT
CASSQAGGGQPQHF
>NA|TRBJ2-3|TRBV7-2|TRBD2
TGTGCCAGCAGCCCACTAGCGGGAGGCGCGGCGCAGTATTTT
CASSPLAGGAAQYF
>few|TRBJ2-4|TRBV4-2|NA
TGTGCCAGCAGCCAAGATACCCCAGGGCTCGGGGCCAAAAACATTCAGTACTTC
CASSQDTPGLGAKNIQYF
>few|TRBJ2-2|TRBV5-1|NA
TGCGCCAGCAGCCGCGGGGGCAGGCCAAACACCGGGGAGCTGTTTTTT
CASSRGGRPNTGELFF
>NA|TRBJ1-5|TRBV5-4|NA
TGTGCCAGCAGCGCTTCGGCCGGTCACAATCAGCCCCAGCATTTT
CASSASAGHNQPQHF
>many|TRBJ2-2|TRBV4-1|TRBD2
TGCGCCAGCAGCCAAGTGTTAACTAGCGGGAGGAGGTCCGGGGAGCTGTTTTTT
CASSQVLTSGRRSGELFF
>NA|TRBJ2-1|TRBV5-1|TRBD2
TGCGCCAGCAGCTCATCGCCGGGACTAGCGGGAGTTGGGGAGCAGTTCTTC
CASSSSPGLAGVGEQFF
>NA|TRBJ1-2|TRBV25-1|NA
TGTGCCAGCAGTGAATACGGGAATAGCTATGGCTACACCTTC
CASSEYGNSYGYTF
>many|TRBJ2-5|TRBV27|NA
TGTGCCAGCAGTTTCAGGGGGGTGGAGACCCAGTACTTC
CASSFRGVETQYF
>many|TRBJ2-7|TRBV29-1|TRBD2
TGCAGCGTCCGCGGGACTACCTACGAGCAGTACTTC
CSVRGTTYEQYF
>few|TRBJ1-1|TRBV10-3|NA
TGTGCCATCAGTCCAGGGGACACTGAAGCTTTCTTT
CAISPGDTEAFF
>few|TRBJ2-3|TRBV6-1|NA
TGTGCCAGCAGCGAGAGTCGGGATACGCAGTATTTT
CASSESRDTQYF
>few|TRBJ2-7|TRBV3-1|TRBD2
TGTGCCAGCAGCCCCACTAGCGGGAGCTCCTACGAGCAGTACTTC
CASSPTSGSSYEQYF
>few|TRBJ1-1|TRBV6-6|NA
TGTGCCAGCAGTTACTCCTCGTGGCGCATCCCCGCTTTCTTT
CASSYSSWRIPAFF
>few|TRBJ2-4|TRBV11-2|NA
TGTGCCAGCAGCTCTCCGGGGACAAACATTCAGTACTTC
CASSSPGTNIQYF
>many|TRBJ1-2|TRBV20-1|TRBD1
TGCAGTGCTAGAGATCAGAGACAGGGTGCTAACTATGGCTACACCTTC
CSARDQRQGANYGYTF
>many|TRBJ2-3|TRBV20-1|NA
TGCAGTGCTCCGGGGGCGGGAGTATCAGATACGCAGTATTTT
CSAPGAGVSDTQYF